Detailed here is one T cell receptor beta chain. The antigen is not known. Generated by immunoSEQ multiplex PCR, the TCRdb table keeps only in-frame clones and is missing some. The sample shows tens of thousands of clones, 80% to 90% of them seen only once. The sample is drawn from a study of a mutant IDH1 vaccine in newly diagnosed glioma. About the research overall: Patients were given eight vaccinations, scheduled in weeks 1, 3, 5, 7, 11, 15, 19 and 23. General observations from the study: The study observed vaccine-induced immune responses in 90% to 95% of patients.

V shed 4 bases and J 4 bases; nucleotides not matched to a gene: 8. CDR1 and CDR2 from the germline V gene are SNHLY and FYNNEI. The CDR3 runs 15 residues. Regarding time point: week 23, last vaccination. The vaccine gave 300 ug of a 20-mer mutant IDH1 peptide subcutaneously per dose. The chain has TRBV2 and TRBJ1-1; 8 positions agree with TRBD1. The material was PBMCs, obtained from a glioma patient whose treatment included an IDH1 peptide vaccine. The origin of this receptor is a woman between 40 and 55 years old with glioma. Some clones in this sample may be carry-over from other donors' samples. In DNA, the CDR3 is TGTGCCAGCAGTGCCGGGGACAGGTATCGCACTGAAGCTTTCTTT. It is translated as CASSAGDRYRTEAFF. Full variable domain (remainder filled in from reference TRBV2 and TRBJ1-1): EPEVTQTPSHQVTQMGQEVILRCVPISNHLYFYWYRQILGQKVEFLVSFYNNEISEKSEIFDDQFSVERPDGSNFTLKIRSTKLEDSAMYFCASSAGDRYRTEAFFGQGTRLTVV.